The clone carrying this TCR beta chain appeared a single time. This sample was taken from a study of blood T cell repertoires in COVID-19. The junction had 1 base not matched to a gene; V was cut back by 6 bases and J by 2 bases. CDR1 SNHLY and CDR2 FYNNEI come from the germline V gene. There are 13 residues in the CDR3. This table comes from immunoSEQ multiplex PCR, and its TCRdb copy is limited to in-frame clones, with some not included. The repertoire holds 110,000 or so clones, with approximately 85% as singletons. The rearrangement joins TRBV2 to TRBJ1-2; TRBD1 matches 9 bases. Sequenced sample: peripheral blood. The clonotype originates from a woman aged 60-75 years with COVID-19, enrolled during active disease. The CDR3 loop reads CASRGTGNYGYTF. The CDR3 bases are TGTGCCAGCAGGGGGACAGGGAACTATGGCTACACCTTC.